The next 10 T cell receptor beta chains were all read from a single sample in a study of cytomegalovirus exposure and HLA in healthy donors. PCR amplification relied on 60 Vbeta primers (plus 13 Jbeta primers). Using immunoSEQ multiplex PCR, the repertoire was profiled, and TCRdb retains in-frame clones only, with some absent. The sample gives tens of thousands of clones, approximately 89% of which show up once; approximately 10% is in the top ten. The sequencing input was PBMCs. These receptors were collected from a man aged 30 to 39 in good health and CMV-seropositive.

The chain couples TRBV19 to TRBJ2-3; 8 nucleotides match TRBD1. Trimming at V came to 5 bases and at J to 4 bases, leaving 5 bases not matched to a gene. Germline assignment: CDR1 LNHDA and CDR2 SQIVND (reference sequence). This CDR3 has 14 amino acids. The CDR3 here is CASSPRGRADTQYF. The CDR3 coding sequence is TGTGCCAGTAGTCCCAGGGGGCGAGCAGATACGCAGTATTTT.

This clone was found once. The J gene is TRBJ2-7, the V gene TRBV27, with a weak D call TRBD2 (5 bases). Germline V gene lookup returns CDR1 MNHEY and CDR2 SMNVEV (reference sequence). The CDR3 sequence is 13 residues long. The V gene lost 2 bases and the J gene lost 1 base, with 6 bases spanning the gap. In DNA form, the CDR3 reads TGTGCCAGCAGTTTAAGAGGGTCCTACGAGCAGTACTTC. This sequence encodes CASSLRGSYEQYF.

This rearrangement joins TRBV4-1 to TRBJ2-7; 12 bases fit TRBD2. Trimming cost V 4 bases and J 2 bases; bases outside gene matches: 9. Germline V gene sequence: CDR1 MGHRA, CDR2 YSYEKL. This CDR3 is 17 amino acids long. This CDR3 reads CASSLSETSGSPYEQYF. Here the CDR3 DNA reads TGCGCCAGCAGCCTCTCCGAGACTAGCGGGAGCCCCTACGAGCAGTACTTC.

The CDR3 bases are TGTGCCAGCAGCGTAGCGTCGGGAGGAGAGACAGATACGCAGTATTTT. Its protein is CASSVASGGETDTQYF. V and J are TRBV9 and TRBJ2-3, with 7 bases identical to TRBD2. Germline-derived CDR1 and CDR2 are SGDLS and YYNGEE. The CDR3 extends over 16 amino acids. J gave up 3 bases and V 0 bases, and 7 bases lay outside the gene matches.

This clone occurred a few times. The chain joins TRBV30 to TRBJ1-1; 9 nucleotides agree with TRBD1. The CDR3 sequence is 13 residues long. V dropped 7 bases and J dropped 5; count of bases not matched to a gene: 8. The germline CDR1 and CDR2 sequences are GTSNPN and SVGIG (reference sequence). The CDR3 DNA reads TGTGCCTCCGAACAGGGGGCTGGTACTGAAGCTTTCTTT. Protein sequence: CASEQGAGTEAFF.

In nucleotides, the CDR3 is TGTGCCATCAGCGCGCGACTAGCGGGGCAAGAGACCCAGTACTTC. Translation gives CAISARLAGQETQYF. This chain uses TRBV10-3 with TRBJ2-5, with 11 bases fitting TRBD2. The length of the CDR3 is 15 residues. V gave up 6 bases and J gave up 2 bases; unmatched junction bases: 5. Germline CDR1 ENHRY, CDR2 SYGVKD.

J is TRBJ1-1 and V is TRBV30; 9 bases fit TRBD1. Germline V CDR1 and CDR2: GTSNPN, SVGIG (reference sequence). CDR3 length equals 17 residues. Germline trimming cut 0 bases from V and 3 bases from J; bases unmatched to any gene: 11. Written as DNA, the CDR3 is TGTGCCTGGAGTGTATTCGGGACAGGGTATTTAGACACTGAAGCTTTCTTT. This codes for CAWSVFGTGYLDTEAFF.

V usage is TRBV6-1 and J usage is TRBJ2-6; unclear D gene. CDR3 size: 15 residues. V shed 2 bases and J shed 0 bases, with 5 bases lying between them. Germline loops: CDR1 MNHNS, CDR2 SASEGT. CDR3 nucleotides: TGTGCCAGCAGTGAAAACTACTCTGGGGCCAACGTCCTGACTTTC. It translates to CASSENYSGANVLTF.

The V and J genes are TRBV6-5 and TRBJ2-5, with D possibly matching TRBD1 (6 bases). The DNA matches TRBJ2-7 better at its end, which makes the J call doubtful. The CDR3 is 15 residues long. The germline gives CDR1 MNHEY, CDR2 SVGAGI. CDR3: CASRHQTGSSYEQYF. The CDR3 DNA follows: TGTGCCAGCAGACACCAAACAGGGAGCTCCTACGAGCAGTACTTC.

The chain uses TRBV5-1 and TRBJ2-7; the match to TRBD2 covers 15 bases. V lost 4 bases and J lost 4; bases outside the gene matches: 9. The CDR3 spans 17 residues. From germline, CDR1 is SGHRS and CDR2 YFSETQ. In nucleotides, the CDR3 is TGCGCCAGCAGCCGGACTAGCGGGAGGGTTAGTCTTTACGAGCAGTACTTC. As protein: CASSRTSGRVSLYEQYF. The full variable domain, with the rest looked up from reference TRBV5-1 and TRBJ2-7, is KAGVTQTPRYLIKTRGQQVTLSCSPISGHRSVSWYQQTPGQGLQFLFEYFSETQRNKGNFPGRFSGRQFSNSRSEMNVSTLELGDSALYLCASSRTSGRVSLYEQYFGPGTRLTVT.